This T cell receptor beta chain derives from a study of shared clonotypes between healthy human individuals. Study findings and constraints: Few donors limited the genetic and exposure-history diversity represented.

Genomic DNA (from each subset) was split evenly across several immunoSEQ plates. The method was immunoSEQ multiplex PCR; TCRdb's version includes in-frame clones alone and lacks a portion of them. The sample shows 2 million to 3 million clones, 93% of them seen only once. CDR3 size: 14 residues. Per germline, CDR1 MGHRA and CDR2 YSYEKL. J lost 3 bases, V lost 4 bases, and 2 bases had no gene match. CD4+ cell separation produced CD45RA+ naive and CD45RA-negative memory subsets. As concerns this clone: Its cognate antigen is unknown.

The receptor comes from a man aged 18 to 30 in good health. Some clones in this sample may be carry-over from other donors' samples. The specimen was naive CD4+ T cells from PBMCs. The subset: CD45RA+ positively selected. This chain links TRBV4-1 with TRBJ1-2; 10 positions match TRBD1. CDR3 DNA sequence: TGCGCCAGCAGCCCGGGACAGGGGTACTATGGCTACACCTTC. Its protein product is CASSPGQGYYGYTF.